Described below is a single T cell receptor (beta chain) sequence and its context. TCR beta CDR3 sequences were amplified from RNA transcripts. In the first-round RT-PCR of the TCR CDR3, the HTBI primer set was used. TCRdb redid the calling of the multiplex PCR reads with MiXCR, one entry per CDR3 protein. The data show more than 350,000 distinct CDR3 sequences, roughly 15% seen once. This specimen belongs to a study of T cells in Graves' hyperthyroidism and ophthalmopathy. Sequencing input: blood. The TCR was taken from a woman aged 55-75 years with Graves' ophthalmopathy.

CDR3 DNA: TGTGCCAGCAGTACAGGGGGCGGAGAGACCCAGTACTTC. This translates into CASSTGGGETQYF. V and J are TRBV12-3 or TRBV12-4 and TRBJ2-5, with 9 nucleotides matching TRBD1. CDR3 length: 13 residues. The J segment lost 4 bases and the V segment lost 5 bases, leaving 2 bases of the junction unmatched.